The subject of this entry is one TCR beta chain. The antigen is unknown. TCR beta libraries were prepared from cDNA with unique molecular identifiers. TCRdb re-derived calls from the PCR reads in MiXCR, one entry per CDR3 protein. The repertoire holds 750,000 to 950,000 distinct CDR3 sequences, with around 46% as singletons. The CDR3 consists of 15 residues. The V gene lost 3 bases and the J gene lost 5 bases, with 16 bases spanning the gap. This entry is derived from a study of post-analysis software for immune sequencing data. Broader study findings: Samples sharing a preparation batch grouped tightly together when assessed by F measure. Relative to controls, patients had a few TRBV segments at higher frequency, with TRBV5-6, TRBV5-1 and TRBV20-1 among these.

The genes are TRBV12-3 or TRBV12-4 and TRBJ2-5; possible D gene TRBD2, 6 bases. The sequence was collected from a girl aged 5-17 years with multiple sclerosis. The specimen was blood. The CDR3 bases are TGTGCCAGCAGTTTGGTAGAGGGACTGCCGGAGACCCAGTACTTC. Its protein product is CASSLVEGLPETQYF.